One and the same sample provided the 26 T cell receptor beta chains below, sequenced in a study of breast tumors, draining lymph nodes, adjacent tissues. TCRdb re-called the multiplex PCR reads through MiXCR, storing one row per CDR3 protein. The table includes around 7,600 distinct CDR3 sequences, 65% to 80% detected once. Material: tumor-adjacent breast tissue. Receptor source: a female donor with breast cancer. Some clones in this sample may be carry-over from other donors' samples.

The CDR3 region has the DNA TGTGCCAGCAGCTTAGGACTGGGGTACGAGCAGTACTTC. Encoded protein: CASSLGLGYEQYF. This chain connects TRBV7-2 to TRBJ2-7; D unresolved. V lost 1 base and J 4 bases, leaving 8 bases between the germline ends. The CDR3 has 13 amino acids. The germline gives CDR1 SGHTA, CDR2 FQGNSA. The full variable domain, with the rest looked up from reference TRBV7-2 and TRBJ2-7, is GAGVSQSPSNKVTEKGKDVELRCDPISGHTALYWYRQSLGQGLEFLIYFQGNSAPDKSGLPSDRFSAERTGGSVSTLTIQRTQQEDSAVYLCASSLGLGYEQYFGPGTRLTVT.

The rearrangement uses TRBV5-1 and TRBJ2-2, with a tentative D call TRBD2 (5 bases). V lost 2 bases, J lost 0 bases, and 14 bases lay in between. Germline V gives CDR1 SGHRS, CDR2 YFSETQ. This CDR3 has 17 residues. CDR3 in DNA: TGCGCCAGCAGCTTTGCACCGGGAATTTCGAACACCGGGGAGCTGTTTTTT. Encoded protein: CASSFAPGISNTGELFF. The full variable domain, with the rest looked up from reference TRBV5-1 and TRBJ2-2, is KAGVTQTPRYLIKTRGQQVTLSCSPISGHRSVSWYQQTPGQGLQFLFEYFSETQRNKGNFPGRFSGRQFSNSRSEMNVSTLELGDSALYLCASSFAPGISNTGELFFGEGSRLTVL.

This rearrangement joins TRBV29-1 to TRBJ2-1; 12 nucleotides align to TRBD2. The length of the CDR3 is 14 residues. Germline V lookup: CDR1 SQVTM, CDR2 ANQGSEA. The trim removed 4 bases at V and 4 bases at J, leaving 2 bases unmatched. The CDR3: CSVGLAGGYNEQFF. In DNA, the CDR3 is TGCAGCGTTGGTCTAGCGGGAGGGTACAATGAGCAGTTCTTC.

By share, this clonotype ranks as medium-sized. The chain recombines TRBV5-1 with TRBJ2-7; no firm D call. V was trimmed by 0 bases and J by 1 base, leaving 14 bases between them. The CDR3 sequence is 16 residues long. Germline-derived CDR1 and CDR2 are SGHRS and YFSETQ. CDR3 nucleotides: TGCGCCAGCAGCTTGGTTTCGGGTTTTGGGTCCTACGAGCAGTACTTC. Its translation: CASSLVSGFGSYEQYF.

This clonotype is classed as large. The chain couples TRBV20-1 to TRBJ2-7; 7 positions agree with TRBD1. Germline lookup yields CDR1 DFQATT and CDR2 SNEGSKA (reference sequence). The junction had 0 bases not matched to a gene; V was cut back by 1 base and J by 3 bases. This CDR3 contains 12 residues. The CDR3 DNA reads TGCAGTGCTAGAGGGGACAGCTACGAGCAGTACTTC. Encoded protein: CSARGDSYEQYF.

This chain links TRBV24-1 with TRBJ1-2, with D hard to call. Trimming took 0 bases from V and 4 from J, leaving 5 bases between them. CDR3 length: 13 amino acids. Germline-derived CDR1 and CDR2 are KGHDR and SFDVKD. CDR3 residues: CATSDLRGYGYTF. CDR3 nucleotide sequence: TGTGCCACCAGTGATTTGCGAGGCTATGGCTACACCTTC.

This clonotype has only a few counts. The chain uses TRBV28 and TRBJ1-5, with D uncertain. There are 13 residues in the CDR3. V gave up 2 bases and J gave up 8 bases, with 10 bases separating them. Germline V CDR1 and CDR2: MDHEN, SYDVKM. CDR3 amino acids: CASSLGSLEPQHF. DNA for the CDR3: TGTGCCAGCAGTTTAGGGAGTCTGGAGCCCCAGCATTTT.

Within the sample, this clonotype is medium-sized (0.01 to 0.1%). The chain links TRBV20-1 to TRBJ2-2, with D possibly being TRBD2 (6 bases). Germline-derived CDR1 and CDR2 are DFQATT and SNEGSKA (reference sequence). There are 14 residues in the CDR3. Between the trimmed V and J ends, which lost 5 bases and 2 bases, there was a span of 12 bases. This CDR3 is CSAPGGTNTGELFF. The CDR3 DNA reads TGCAGTGCTCCCGGAGGGACCAACACCGGGGAGCTGTTTTTT.

This chain uses TRBV19 with TRBJ1-5; a weak D match, TRBD1 (6 bases). This CDR3 has 14 amino acids. CDR1 LNHDA and CDR2 SQIVND come from the germline V gene (reference sequence). V lost 5 bases and J lost 4, with 12 bases in between. CDR3 sequence (DNA): TGTGCCAGTAGTCCCCCGGACAGTAATCAGCCCCAGCATTTT. This codes for CASSPPDSNQPQHF. The whole variable domain, remainder taken from reference TRBV19 and TRBJ1-5, is DGGITQSPKYLFRKEGQNVTLSCEQNLNHDAMYWYRQDPGQGLRLIYYSQIVNDFQKGDIAEGYSVSREKKESFPLTVTSAQKNPTAFYLCASSPPDSNQPQHFGDGTRLSIL.

At least ten counts were recorded for this clonotype. The chain joins TRBV3-1 to TRBJ2-1; 9 bases agree with TRBD1. The length of the CDR3 is 16 residues. The J segment lost 4 bases and the V segment lost 4 bases, leaving 8 bases of the junction unmatched. From germline, CDR1 is LGHDT and CDR2 YNNKEL (reference sequence). The CDR3 here is CASSLRTGGAYNEQFF. In DNA form, the CDR3 reads TGTGCCAGCAGCCTCAGAACAGGGGGCGCTTACAATGAGCAGTTCTTC.

In its sample, this clonotype is medium-sized (0.01 to 0.1%). The chain carries TRBV24-1 and TRBJ2-7, with 7 bases matching TRBD1. Trimming at V came to 4 bases and at J to 3 bases, leaving 5 bases not matched to a gene. The CDR3 extends over 14 amino acids. Germline-derived CDR1 and CDR2 are KGHDR and SFDVKD. The CDR3 region has the DNA TGTGCCACCAGTGAGTCCCGGGACAGCTACGAGCAGTACTTC. Translation: CATSESRDSYEQYF.

By its share, this clonotype is medium-sized. The CDR3 DNA follows: TGTGCCAGCAGCTTAATGGGGGGGGCAAGCACCGGGGAGCTGTTTTTT. Amino acids: CASSLMGGASTGELFF. The chain recombines TRBV7-2 with TRBJ2-2, with a tentative D call TRBD2 (7 bases). This CDR3 is built from 16 residues. Trimming pared 2 bases from V and 4 bases from J, leaving 14 bases between. Germline loops: CDR1 SGHTA, CDR2 FQGNSA.

DNA of the CDR3: TGCGCCAGCACAGGGGCCAACACAGATACGCAGTATTTT. It yields the protein CASTGANTDTQYF. The genes are TRBV5-1 and TRBJ2-3, with D perhaps TRBD1 (6 bases). This CDR3 has 13 amino acids. Trimming removed 6 bases from V and 2 bases from J, with 10 bases in between. In germline, CDR1 is SGHRS, CDR2 YFSETQ.

V usage is TRBV2 and J usage is TRBJ2-3, with unresolved D. The CDR3 spans 13 residues. V was pared by 7 bases and J by 2 bases, with 10 bases between. Germline V gene data show CDR1 as SNHLY and CDR2 as FYNNEI. For the CDR3, the DNA is TGTGCCAGCAACCGGCCAACCACAGATACGCAGTATTTT. Translation gives CASNRPTTDTQYF.

The CDR3 DNA sequence: TGCGCCAGCAGTGAGTACCGACACGGCTATAATTCACCCCTCCACTTT. Encoded protein: CASSEYRHGYNSPLHF. The chain recombines TRBV10-1 with TRBJ1-6; D gene unclear. V was clipped by 1 base and J by 3 bases, with 10 bases between them. This CDR3 is built from 16 residues. The germline gives CDR1 WNHNN, CDR2 SYGVQD (reference sequence).

CDR3 bases: TGTGCCAGCCGGGGGACTAGCGGGAATGAGCAGTACTTC. This encodes CASRGTSGNEQYF. V gene TRBV28 combines with J gene TRBJ2-7, with 13 bases matching TRBD2. The CDR3 totals 13 residues. The V gene's germline CDR1 is MDHEN and CDR2 SYDVKM. V lost 8 bases and J lost 7; bases outside the gene matches: 5. Full variable domain (missing parts from reference TRBV28 and TRBJ2-7): DVKVTQSSRYLVKRTGEKVFLECVQDMDHENMFWYRQDPGLGLRLIYFSYDVKMKEKGDIPEGYSVSREKKERFSLILESASTNQTSMYLCASRGTSGNEQYFGPGTRLTVT.

The J gene is TRBJ1-2, the V gene TRBV6-1, with 9 bases aligning to TRBD1. Germline V gives CDR1 MNHNS, CDR2 SASEGT. The CDR3 consists of 14 residues. V was clipped by 3 bases and J by 5 bases; unmatched bases: 4. The CDR3 loop is CASSERQGGYGYTF. In DNA form, the CDR3 reads TGTGCCAGCAGTGAGAGACAGGGGGGGTATGGCTACACCTTC.

The chain combines TRBV5-1 with TRBJ2-5, with TRBD1 matching 9 bases. Germline-derived CDR1 and CDR2 are SGHRS and YFSETQ. The CDR3 length is 15 residues. The junction had 9 bases not matched to a gene; V was cut back by 4 bases and J by 5 bases. CDR3 sequence: CASSPPGQGVETQYF. The DNA for the CDR3 is TGCGCCAGCAGCCCACCGGGACAGGGAGTGGAGACCCAGTACTTC.

V gene TRBV7-3 combines with J gene TRBJ1-3, with D perhaps TRBD1 (6 bases). The CDR3 consists of 13 residues. The germline V gene encodes CDR1 SGHTA and CDR2 FQGTGA. V lost 2 bases, J lost 4 bases, and 6 bases lay in between. The CDR3 region is CASSLGQGNTIYF. CDR3 nucleotides: TGTGCCAGCAGCTTAGGACAGGGAAACACCATATATTTT.

Judged by abundance, this clonotype is medium-sized (0.01 to 0.1%). J is TRBJ2-7 and V is TRBV29-1; 9 nucleotides agree with TRBD1. This CDR3 is 12 amino acids long. Germline V CDR1 and CDR2: SQVTM, ANQGSEA. The J segment lost 1 base and the V segment lost 6 bases, leaving 1 base of the junction unmatched. The CDR3 DNA reads TGCAGCGTAGGACAGGGGTCCTACGAGCAGTACTTC. This gives the protein CSVGQGSYEQYF.

This clonotype came up many times. The chain carries TRBV12-3 or TRBV12-4 and TRBJ2-1, with D possibly being TRBD1 (5 bases). V was pared by 3 bases and J by 7 bases, with 10 bases between. The CDR3 is 13 residues long. The DNA of the CDR3 is TGTGCCAGCAGTTTCGGCAGGGATAATGAGCAGTTCTTC. Translated: CASSFGRDNEQFF.

By its share, this clonotype is medium-sized (0.01 to 0.1%). The chain links TRBV5-4 to TRBJ2-5; tentatively, D is TRBD2 (6 bases). CDR3 length: 15 residues. Trimming cost V 4 bases and J 4 bases, with 17 bases left between them. Germline-derived CDR1 and CDR2 are SGHNT and YYREEE (reference sequence). The CDR3 reads CASSGGAGRGETQYF. The CDR3, as DNA: TGTGCCAGCAGCGGAGGAGCTGGGCGGGGAGAGACCCAGTACTTC.

The genes are TRBV7-2 and TRBJ2-2, with unresolved D. The germline CDR1 and CDR2 sequences are SGHTA and FQGNSA. This CDR3 region has 14 residues. Trimming removed 2 bases at V and 9 bases at J, with 13 bases between. The CDR3 DNA sequence: TGTGCCAGCAGCTTACAGTCAGCAGGACGGGAGCTGTTTTTT. Its translation is CASSLQSAGRELFF.

The sample holds a few counts of this clonotype. This chain joins TRBV20-1 and TRBJ2-5, with 9 nucleotides matching TRBD1. CDR1 and CDR2 from the germline V gene are DFQATT and SNEGSKA (reference sequence). V shed 2 bases and J 1 base; nucleotides not matched to a gene: 2. This CDR3 has 14 residues. The CDR3 sequence: CSARWDRVQETQYF. The CDR3 bases are TGCAGTGCTAGATGGGACAGGGTCCAAGAGACCCAGTACTTC.

This clonotype is medium-sized within its sample. The chain is built from TRBV7-3 and TRBJ2-3; 7 nucleotides align to TRBD2. The CDR3 totals 16 residues. Germline-derived CDR1 and CDR2 are SGHTA and FQGTGA. Unmatched junction bases numbered 7, after V lost 1 base and J lost 3 bases. For the CDR3, the DNA is TGTGCCAGCAGCTTAATTGCGGGAGCGGGGACAGATACGCAGTATTTT. Its protein is CASSLIAGAGTDTQYF.

In this sample, this clonotype is large (0.1 to 1%). This sequence joins TRBV12-3 or TRBV12-4 and TRBJ1-2; a possible D gene is TRBD1 (6 bases). Trimming removed 7 bases at V and 8 bases at J, with 17 bases between. This CDR3 has 13 amino acids. The CDR3: CASTGVGAEGYTF. The CDR3 DNA sequence: TGTGCCAGCACGGGCGTGGGGGCGGAAGGCTACACCTTC.